One sample yielded the 18 T cell receptor beta chains listed below, sequenced in a study of T cell responses to AZD1222 COVID-19 vaccine. Method: immunoSEQ multiplex PCR; TCRdb's copy keeps in-frame clones and lacks some. The table lists some 160,000 clones, around 93% of them singletons. The specimen comprised peripheral blood, sampled on day 0 of AZD1222 vaccination. All receptors come from an adult in good health.

V is TRBV7-9 and J is TRBJ2-1, with TRBD2 matching 10 bases. Germline CDR1 is SEHNR and CDR2 is FQNEAQ (reference sequence). The V and J ends lost 5 bases and 3 bases, in that order; junction bases with no gene match: 7. The CDR3 is 16 amino acids. The CDR3 reads CASSQVAGGRYNEQFF. The CDR3 DNA sequence: TGTGCCAGCAGCCAAGTAGCGGGAGGCCGCTACAATGAGCAGTTCTTC.

The genes are TRBV28 and TRBJ1-4; D gene unclear. V lost 5 bases and J 7 bases, leaving 17 bases between the germline ends. There are 15 residues in the CDR3. The germline CDR1 and CDR2 sequences are MDHEN and SYDVKM. CDR3 protein: CASSPPTGRGEKLFF. For the CDR3, the DNA is TGTGCCAGCAGTCCCCCGACGGGGAGAGGTGAAAAACTGTTTTTT.

The chain carries TRBV5-5 and TRBJ1-1; maybe TRBD1 (5 bases). V gave up 6 bases and J gave up 0 bases, with 9 bases separating them. Germline CDR1 reads SGHKS; CDR2 reads YYEKEE (reference sequence). The CDR3 runs to 13 residues. The CDR3 loop is CASNRGMNTEAFF. In DNA, the CDR3 is TGTGCCAGCAACCGGGGGATGAACACTGAAGCTTTCTTT. The full variable domain, rest sourced from reference TRBV5-5 and TRBJ1-1, is DAGVTQSPTHLIKTRGQQVTLRCSPISGHKSVSWYQQVLGQGPQFIFQYYEKEERGRGNFPDRFSARQFPNYSSELNVNALLLGDSALYLCASNRGMNTEAFFGQGTRLTVV.

The rearrangement links TRBV3-1 (or the pseudogene TRBV3-2) to TRBJ2-5; TRBD2 agrees at 10 bases. CDR1 is LGHDT, CDR2 YNNKEL, per germline (reference sequence). Losses at the gene ends were 3 bases for V and 2 bases for J; bases not matched to a gene: 6. CDR3 length equals 16 residues. The CDR3 loop is CASSHSLAGNQETQYF. The CDR3 DNA is TGTGCCAGCAGCCACTCACTAGCGGGGAATCAAGAGACCCAGTACTTC.

The chain is built from TRBV3-1 (or the pseudogene TRBV3-2) and TRBJ2-7, with 10 positions matching TRBD1. CDR1 is LGHDT, CDR2 YNNKEL, per germline (reference sequence). The CDR3 has 16 residues. V lost 2 bases and J lost 2; bases outside the gene matches: 6. CDR3 sequence reads: CASSQPPGQGTYEQYF. DNA for the CDR3: TGTGCCAGCAGCCAACCTCCGGGACAGGGGACCTACGAGCAGTACTTC.

This chain links TRBV7-9 with TRBJ2-1; D is perhaps TRBD1 (7 bases). There are 14 residues in the CDR3. Germline V lookup: CDR1 SEHNR, CDR2 FQNEAQ (reference sequence). The V and J ends lost 7 bases and 4 bases respectively, with 14 bases between them. The CDR3 reads CASTRGTAYNEQFF. CDR3 in DNA: TGTGCCAGCACCCGCGGGACAGCTTACAATGAGCAGTTCTTC. Full variable domain (missing parts from reference TRBV7-9 and TRBJ2-1): DTGVSQNPRHKITKRGQNVTFRCDPISEHNRLYWYRQTLGQGPEFLTYFQNEAQLEKSRLLSDRFSAERPKGSFSTLEIQRTEQGDSAMYLCASTRGTAYNEQFFGPGTRLTVL.

CDR3 residues: CASSVAGTGVYGYTF. In DNA form, the CDR3 reads TGTGCCAGCAGCGTAGCCGGGACAGGGGTCTATGGCTACACCTTC. V gene TRBV9 combines with J gene TRBJ1-2; 10 nucleotides line up with TRBD1. The CDR3 runs to 15 residues. From germline, CDR1 is SGDLS and CDR2 YYNGEE. Germline trimming cut 0 bases from V and 4 bases from J; bases unmatched to any gene: 3.

The chain couples TRBV7-3 to TRBJ2-1, with no clear D. The CDR3 totals 13 residues. Germline CDR1 is SGHTA and CDR2 is FQGTGA. The V and J ends lost 5 bases and 8 bases respectively, with 13 bases between them. The CDR3 nucleotides are TGTGCCAGCAGCCCTCCGTCGACGGATGAGCAGTTCTTC. It yields the protein CASSPPSTDEQFF.

The chain has TRBV28 and TRBJ2-7, with D possibly being TRBD2 (6 bases). V lost 2 bases and J 3 bases, leaving 8 bases between the germline ends. The CDR3 sequence is 13 residues long. The germline V gene has CDR1 MDHEN and CDR2 SYDVKM. CDR3 in DNA: TGTGCCAGCAGTTTAGCGGGGAACTACGAGCAGTACTTC. Encoded protein: CASSLAGNYEQYF.

The V gene is TRBV11-3, the J gene TRBJ2-2; a weak D match, TRBD2 (6 bases). The CDR3 is 15 amino acids. With 4 bases removed from V and 4 bases from J, the gap between germline ends came to 13 bases. Germline values: CDR1 SGHNT, CDR2 YENEEA. The CDR3 DNA reads TGTGCCAGCAGCTATCGACTAGAAAGCACCGGGGAGCTGTTTTTT. It yields the protein CASSYRLESTGELFF.

The table lists this clone with many counts. This chain links TRBV7-2 with TRBJ2-6; 7 bases line up with TRBD1. J gave up 0 bases and V 5 bases, and 13 bases lay outside the gene matches. This CDR3 region has 19 residues. Germline V lookup: CDR1 SGHTA, CDR2 FQGNSA. The CDR3 nucleotides are TGTGCCAGCAGCCCATATACGGGACAGCTACTCTCTGGGGCCAACGTCCTGACTTTC. This encodes CASSPYTGQLLSGANVLTF.

The V gene is TRBV4-2, the J gene TRBJ2-2, with D possibly called TRBD1 or TRBD2 (5 bases each). Germline CDR1 LGHNA, CDR2 YNFKEQ. Trimming pared 1 base from V and 2 bases from J, leaving 20 bases between. The CDR3 has 19 amino acids. The CDR3 DNA reads as TGTGCCAGCAGCCAAGGGGTCACCTCGGGACGGGGAAACACCGGGGAGCTGTTTTTT. Its protein is CASSQGVTSGRGNTGELFF.

CDR3 bases: TGTGCCAGCAGCGAAACTTCAGGGGGGGGAGCACCCCTCCACTTT. It encodes CASSETSGGGAPLHF. The gene calls are TRBV27 and TRBJ1-6; 7 bases agree with TRBD1. Trimming cost V 6 bases and J 11 bases; bases outside gene matches: 13. Per the germline V gene, CDR1 is MNHEY and CDR2 is SMNVEV (reference sequence). This CDR3 has 15 amino acids.

The chain couples TRBV12-3 or TRBV12-4 to TRBJ1-5; D is undetermined. Deletions cut 5 bases from V and 4 bases from J, with 6 bases between. The CDR3 runs 12 residues. The CDR3 DNA sequence: TGTGCCAGCAGTAAGCCAAATCAGCCCCAGCATTTT. The encoded protein is CASSKPNQPQHF.

In this sample, this clone turned up a few times. V and J are TRBV28 and TRBJ1-6; D remains ambiguous. The CDR3 totals 13 residues. The germline V gene has CDR1 MDHEN and CDR2 SYDVKM. Trimming cost V 10 bases and J 7 bases, with 14 bases left between them. This CDR3 is CATREVINSPLHF. The CDR3 region has the DNA TGTGCCACCCGGGAAGTGATCAATTCACCCCTCCACTTT.

V and J are TRBV30 and TRBJ1-1; the D gene is possibly TRBD1 (6 bases). The germline CDR1 and CDR2 sequences are GTSNPN and SVGIG (reference sequence). This CDR3 has 12 amino acids. V gave up 4 bases and J gave up 6 bases, with 12 bases separating them. CDR3 loop: CAWNRAAAEAFF. The CDR3 DNA follows: TGTGCCTGGAACAGGGCTGCCGCTGAAGCTTTCTTT.

The CDR3 sequence: CASSLRQYTGELFF. The CDR3 DNA reads as TGTGCCAGCAGCTTAAGACAGTACACCGGGGAGCTGTTTTTT. V usage is TRBV7-9 and J usage is TRBJ2-2; tentatively, D is TRBD1 (5 bases). The CDR3 extends over 14 amino acids. V lost 2 bases and J 3 bases, leaving 7 bases between the germline ends. From germline, CDR1 is SEHNR and CDR2 FQNEAQ (reference sequence).

The chain recombines TRBV5-1 with TRBJ1-2, with 8 nucleotides matching TRBD1. Losses at the gene ends were 0 bases for V and 7 bases for J; bases not matched to a gene: 8. CDR3 length: 15 amino acids. Germline CDR1 reads SGHRS; CDR2 reads YFSETQ. The DNA of the CDR3 is TGCGCCAGCAGCTTGGTCGGGCAGGGGGCGGTTGGCTACACCTTC. The encoded protein is CASSLVGQGAVGYTF.